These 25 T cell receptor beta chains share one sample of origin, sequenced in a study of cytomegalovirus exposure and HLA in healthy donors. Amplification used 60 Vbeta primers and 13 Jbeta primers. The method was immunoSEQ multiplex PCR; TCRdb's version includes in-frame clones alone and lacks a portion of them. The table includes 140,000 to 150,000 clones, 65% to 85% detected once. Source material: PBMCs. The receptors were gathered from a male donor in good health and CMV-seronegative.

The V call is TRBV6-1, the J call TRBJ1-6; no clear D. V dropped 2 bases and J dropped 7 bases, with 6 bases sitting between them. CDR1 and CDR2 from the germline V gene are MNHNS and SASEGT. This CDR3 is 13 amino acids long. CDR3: CASSEKLNSPLHF. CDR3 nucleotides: TGTGCCAGCAGTGAAAAGCTCAATTCACCCCTCCACTTT.

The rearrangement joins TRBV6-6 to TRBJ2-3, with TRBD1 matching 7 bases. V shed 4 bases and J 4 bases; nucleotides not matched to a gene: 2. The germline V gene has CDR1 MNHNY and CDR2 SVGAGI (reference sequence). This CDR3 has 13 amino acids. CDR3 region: CASSSRGPDTQYF. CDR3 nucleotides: TGTGCCAGCAGTTCTAGGGGGCCAGATACGCAGTATTTT.

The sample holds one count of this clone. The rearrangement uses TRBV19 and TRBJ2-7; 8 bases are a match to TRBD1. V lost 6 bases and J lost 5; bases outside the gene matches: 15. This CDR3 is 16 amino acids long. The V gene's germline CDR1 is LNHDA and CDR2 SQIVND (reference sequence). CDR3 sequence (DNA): TGTGCCAGTAGGGGGTACAGGGGGGAAGACGGGCACGAGCAGTACTTC. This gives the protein CASRGYRGEDGHEQYF.

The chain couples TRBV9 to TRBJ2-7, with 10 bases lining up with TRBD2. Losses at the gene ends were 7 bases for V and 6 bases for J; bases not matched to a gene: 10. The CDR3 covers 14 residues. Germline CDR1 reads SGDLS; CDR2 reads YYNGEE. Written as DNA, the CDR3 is TGTGCCAGCGGAGGAGCGGGGGGGGATGGCGAGCAGTACTTC. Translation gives CASGGAGGDGEQYF.

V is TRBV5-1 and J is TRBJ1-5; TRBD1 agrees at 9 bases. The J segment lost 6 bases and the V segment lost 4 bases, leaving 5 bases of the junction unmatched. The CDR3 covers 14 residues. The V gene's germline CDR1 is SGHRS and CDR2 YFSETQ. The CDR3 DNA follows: TGCGCCAGCAGCCCGGACAGGGGCGGTCAGCCCCAGCATTTT. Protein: CASSPDRGGQPQHF.

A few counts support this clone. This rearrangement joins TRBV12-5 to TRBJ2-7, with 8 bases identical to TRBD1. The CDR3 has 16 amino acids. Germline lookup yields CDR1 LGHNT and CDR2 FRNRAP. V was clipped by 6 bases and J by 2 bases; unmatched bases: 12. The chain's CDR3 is CASGPTGGNPPYEQYF. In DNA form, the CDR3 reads TGTGCTAGTGGCCCAACAGGGGGAAACCCCCCCTACGAGCAGTACTTC.

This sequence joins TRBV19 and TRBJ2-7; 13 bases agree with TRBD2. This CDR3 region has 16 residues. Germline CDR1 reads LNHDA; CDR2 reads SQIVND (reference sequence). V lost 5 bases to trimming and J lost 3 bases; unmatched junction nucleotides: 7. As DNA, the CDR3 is TGTGCCAGTAGTTCCCGGACTAGCGGGAGCCTCTACGAGCAGTACTTC. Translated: CASSSRTSGSLYEQYF.

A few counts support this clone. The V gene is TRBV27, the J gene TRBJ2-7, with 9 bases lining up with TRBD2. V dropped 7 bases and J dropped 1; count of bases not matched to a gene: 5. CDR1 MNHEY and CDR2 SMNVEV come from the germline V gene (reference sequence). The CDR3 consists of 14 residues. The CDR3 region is CASTSTSGSYEQYF. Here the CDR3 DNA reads TGTGCCAGCACCTCGACTAGCGGATCCTACGAGCAGTACTTC.

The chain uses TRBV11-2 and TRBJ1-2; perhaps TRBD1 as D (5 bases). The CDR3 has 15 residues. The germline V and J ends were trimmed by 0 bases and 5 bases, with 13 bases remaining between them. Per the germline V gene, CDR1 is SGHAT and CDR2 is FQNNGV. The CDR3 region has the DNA TGTGCCAGCAGCTTAGAGAGCGGGACGGCTTATGGCTACACCTTC. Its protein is CASSLESGTAYGYTF.

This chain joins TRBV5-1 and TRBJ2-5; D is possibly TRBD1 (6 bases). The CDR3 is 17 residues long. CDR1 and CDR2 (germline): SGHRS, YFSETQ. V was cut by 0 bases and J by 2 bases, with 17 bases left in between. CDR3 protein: CASSLAVGAALQETQYF. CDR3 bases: TGCGCCAGCAGCTTGGCCGTGGGGGCCGCTCTTCAAGAGACCCAGTACTTC. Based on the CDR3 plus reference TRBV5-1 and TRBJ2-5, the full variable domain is KAGVTQTPRYLIKTRGQQVTLSCSPISGHRSVSWYQQTPGQGLQFLFEYFSETQRNKGNFPGRFSGRQFSNSRSEMNVSTLELGDSALYLCASSLAVGAALQETQYFGPGTRLLVL.

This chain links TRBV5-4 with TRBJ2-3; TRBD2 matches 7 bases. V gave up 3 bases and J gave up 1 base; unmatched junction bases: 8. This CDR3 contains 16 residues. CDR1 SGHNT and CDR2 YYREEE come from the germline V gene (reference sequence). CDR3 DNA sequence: TGTGCCAGCAGCTCGAAGTGGGGGGGTGGCACAGATACGCAGTATTTT. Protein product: CASSSKWGGGTDTQYF.

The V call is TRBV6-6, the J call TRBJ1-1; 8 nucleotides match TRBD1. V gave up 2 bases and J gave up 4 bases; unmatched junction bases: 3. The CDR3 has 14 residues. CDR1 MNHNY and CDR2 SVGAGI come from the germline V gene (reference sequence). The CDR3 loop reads CASSYKQGGTEAFF. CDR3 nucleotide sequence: TGTGCCAGCAGTTACAAACAGGGGGGCACTGAAGCTTTCTTT.

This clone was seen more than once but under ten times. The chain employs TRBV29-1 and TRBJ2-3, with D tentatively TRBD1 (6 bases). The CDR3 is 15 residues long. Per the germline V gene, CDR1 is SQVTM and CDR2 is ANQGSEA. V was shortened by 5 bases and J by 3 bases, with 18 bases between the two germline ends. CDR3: CSVTPGQKGTDTQYF. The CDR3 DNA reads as TGCAGCGTTACCCCGGGACAAAAAGGGACAGATACGCAGTATTTT.

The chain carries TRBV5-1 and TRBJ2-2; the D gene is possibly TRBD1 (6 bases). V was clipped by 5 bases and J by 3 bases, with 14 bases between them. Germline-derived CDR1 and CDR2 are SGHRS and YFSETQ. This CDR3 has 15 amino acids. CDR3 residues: CASRLGTFDTGELFF. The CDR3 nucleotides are TGCGCCAGCAGGTTAGGGACATTCGACACCGGGGAGCTGTTTTTT.

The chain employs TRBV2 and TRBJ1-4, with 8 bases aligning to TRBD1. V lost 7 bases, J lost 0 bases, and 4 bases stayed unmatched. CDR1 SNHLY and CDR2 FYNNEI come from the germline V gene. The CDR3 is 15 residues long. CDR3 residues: CASKRQGPTNEKLFF. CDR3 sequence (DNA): TGTGCCAGCAAGAGACAGGGGCCAACTAATGAAAAACTGTTTTTT.

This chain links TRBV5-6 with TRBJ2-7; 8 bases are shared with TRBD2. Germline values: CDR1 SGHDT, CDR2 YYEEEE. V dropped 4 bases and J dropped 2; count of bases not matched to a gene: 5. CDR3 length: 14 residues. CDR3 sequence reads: CASSPGLVAYEQYF. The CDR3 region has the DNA TGTGCCAGCAGCCCGGGACTAGTAGCCTACGAGCAGTACTTC. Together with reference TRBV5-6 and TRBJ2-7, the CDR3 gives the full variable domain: DAGVTQSPTHLIKTRGQQVTLRCSPKSGHDTVSWYQQALGQGPQFIFQYYEEEERQRGNFPDRFSGHQFPNYSSELNVNALLLGDSALYLCASSPGLVAYEQYFGPGTRLTVT.

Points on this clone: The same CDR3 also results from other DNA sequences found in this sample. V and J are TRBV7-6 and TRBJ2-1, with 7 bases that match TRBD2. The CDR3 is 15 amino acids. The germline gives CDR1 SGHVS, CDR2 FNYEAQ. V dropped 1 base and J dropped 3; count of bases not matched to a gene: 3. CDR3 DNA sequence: TGTGCCAGCAGCTTAGTGGGCGGGAGCTACAATGAGCAGTTCTTC. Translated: CASSLVGGSYNEQFF. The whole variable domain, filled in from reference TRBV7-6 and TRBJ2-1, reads GAGVSQSPRYKVTKRGQDVALRCDPISGHVSLYWYRQALGQGPEFLTYFNYEAQQDKSGLPNDRFSAERPEGSISTLTIQRTEQRDSAMYRCASSLVGGSYNEQFFGPGTRLTVL.

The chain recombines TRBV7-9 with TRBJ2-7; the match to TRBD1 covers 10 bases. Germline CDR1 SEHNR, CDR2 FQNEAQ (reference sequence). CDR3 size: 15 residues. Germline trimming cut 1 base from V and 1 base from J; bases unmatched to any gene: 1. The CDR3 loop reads CASSLGDRGSYEQYF. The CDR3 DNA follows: TGTGCCAGCAGCTTAGGGGACAGGGGATCCTACGAGCAGTACTTC. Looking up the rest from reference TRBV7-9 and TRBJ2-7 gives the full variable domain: DTGVSQNPRHKITKRGQNVTFRCDPISEHNRLYWYRQTLGQGPEFLTYFQNEAQLEKSRLLSDRFSAERPKGSFSTLEIQRTEQGDSAMYLCASSLGDRGSYEQYFGPGTRLTVT.

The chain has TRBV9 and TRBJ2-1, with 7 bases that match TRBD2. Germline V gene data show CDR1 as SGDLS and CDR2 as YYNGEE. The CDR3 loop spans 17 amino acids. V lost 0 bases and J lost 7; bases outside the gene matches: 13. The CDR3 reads CASSVVGLKTSRNEQFF. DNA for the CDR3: TGTGCCAGCAGCGTAGTAGGGTTGAAGACTAGCAGGAATGAGCAGTTCTTC.

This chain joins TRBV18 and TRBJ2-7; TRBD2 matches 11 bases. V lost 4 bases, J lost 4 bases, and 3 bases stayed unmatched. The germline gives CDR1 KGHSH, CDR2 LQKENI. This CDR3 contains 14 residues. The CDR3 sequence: CASSHTSGRYEQYF. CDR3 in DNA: TGTGCCAGCTCACACACTAGCGGGAGATACGAGCAGTACTTC.

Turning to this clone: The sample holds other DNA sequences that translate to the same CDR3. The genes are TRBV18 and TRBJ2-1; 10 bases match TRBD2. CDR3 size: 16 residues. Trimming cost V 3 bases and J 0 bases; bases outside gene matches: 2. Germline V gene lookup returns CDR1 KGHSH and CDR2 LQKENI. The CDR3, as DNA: TGTGCCAGCTCACCTAGCGGGGGGAGCTCCTACAATGAGCAGTTCTTC. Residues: CASSPSGGSSYNEQFF.

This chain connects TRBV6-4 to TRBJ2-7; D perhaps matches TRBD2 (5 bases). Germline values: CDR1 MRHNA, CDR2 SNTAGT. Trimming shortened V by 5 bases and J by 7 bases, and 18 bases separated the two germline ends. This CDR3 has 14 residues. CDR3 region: CASSKAGPEGEQYF. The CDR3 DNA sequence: TGTGCCAGCAGTAAGGCTGGCCCTGAGGGTGAGCAGTACTTC.

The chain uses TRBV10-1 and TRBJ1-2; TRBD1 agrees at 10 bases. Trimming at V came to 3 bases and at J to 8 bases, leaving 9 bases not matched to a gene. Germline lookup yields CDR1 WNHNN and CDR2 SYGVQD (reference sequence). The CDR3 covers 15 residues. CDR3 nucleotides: TGCGCCAGCAGTGACGGACAGGGGGATCATGAAGGCTACACCTTC. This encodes CASSDGQGDHEGYTF.

CDR3 nucleotide sequence: TGTGCCAGCAGTGAGGGTGGGCCAGCCGGGGAGCTGTTTTTT. Its translation is CASSEGGPAGELFF. The chain is built from TRBV2 and TRBJ2-2; D gene uncertain. V was trimmed by 3 bases and J by 6 bases, leaving 11 bases between them. From germline, CDR1 is SNHLY and CDR2 FYNNEI. CDR3 length: 14 residues.

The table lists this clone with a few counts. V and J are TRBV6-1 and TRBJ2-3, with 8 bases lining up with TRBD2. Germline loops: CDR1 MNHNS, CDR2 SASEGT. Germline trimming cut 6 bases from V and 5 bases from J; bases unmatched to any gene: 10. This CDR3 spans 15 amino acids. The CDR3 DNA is TGTGCCAGCAGACGAAGCGGGAGAAGGGGAGATACGCAGTATTTT. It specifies CASRRSGRRGDTQYF.